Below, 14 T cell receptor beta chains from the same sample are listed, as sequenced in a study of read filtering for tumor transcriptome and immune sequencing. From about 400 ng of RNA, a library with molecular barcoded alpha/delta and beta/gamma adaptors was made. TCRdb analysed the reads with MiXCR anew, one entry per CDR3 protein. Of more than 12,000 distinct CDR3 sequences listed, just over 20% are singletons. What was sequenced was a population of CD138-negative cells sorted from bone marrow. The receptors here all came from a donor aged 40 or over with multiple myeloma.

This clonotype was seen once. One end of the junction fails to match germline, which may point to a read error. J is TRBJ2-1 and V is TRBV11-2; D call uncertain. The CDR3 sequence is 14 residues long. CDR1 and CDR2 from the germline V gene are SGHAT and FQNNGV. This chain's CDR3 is CVSSLANYGNEQFF. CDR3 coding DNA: TGTGTCAGCAGCTTAGCCAACTATGGAAATGAGCAGTTCTTC.

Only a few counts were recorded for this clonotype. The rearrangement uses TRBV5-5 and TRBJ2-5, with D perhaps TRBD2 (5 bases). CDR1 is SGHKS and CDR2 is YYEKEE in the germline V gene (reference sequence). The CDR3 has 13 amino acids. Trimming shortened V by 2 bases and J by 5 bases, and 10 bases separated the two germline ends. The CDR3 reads CASSLTSFETQYF. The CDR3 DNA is TGTGCCAGCAGCTTAACTAGTTTTGAGACCCAGTACTTC. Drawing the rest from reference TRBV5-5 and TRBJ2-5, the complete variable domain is DAGVTQSPTHLIKTRGQQVTLRCSPISGHKSVSWYQQVLGQGPQFIFQYYEKEERGRGNFPDRFSARQFPNYSSELNVNALLLGDSALYLCASSLTSFETQYFGPGTRLLVL.

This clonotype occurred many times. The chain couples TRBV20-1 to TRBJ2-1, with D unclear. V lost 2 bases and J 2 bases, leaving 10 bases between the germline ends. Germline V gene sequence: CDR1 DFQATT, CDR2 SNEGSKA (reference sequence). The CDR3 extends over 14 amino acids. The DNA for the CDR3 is TGCAGTGCTAGATCGGGTAACCCCTACAATGAGCAGTTCTTC. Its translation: CSARSGNPYNEQFF.

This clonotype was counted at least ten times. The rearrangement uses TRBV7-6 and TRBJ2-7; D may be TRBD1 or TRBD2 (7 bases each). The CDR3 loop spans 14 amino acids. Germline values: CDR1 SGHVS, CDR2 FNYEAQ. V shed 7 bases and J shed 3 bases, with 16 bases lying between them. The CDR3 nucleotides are TGTGCCAGCACCCGGGGAGGGGGCGGCTACGAGCAGTACTTC. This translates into CASTRGGGGYEQYF.

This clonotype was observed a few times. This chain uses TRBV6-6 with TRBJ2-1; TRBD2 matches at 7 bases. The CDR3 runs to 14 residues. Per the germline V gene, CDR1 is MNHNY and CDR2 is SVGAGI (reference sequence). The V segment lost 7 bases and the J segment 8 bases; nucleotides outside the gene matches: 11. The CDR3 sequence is CASKWGGSLDEQFF. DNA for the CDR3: TGTGCCAGCAAATGGGGAGGGTCGTTGGATGAGCAGTTCTTC.

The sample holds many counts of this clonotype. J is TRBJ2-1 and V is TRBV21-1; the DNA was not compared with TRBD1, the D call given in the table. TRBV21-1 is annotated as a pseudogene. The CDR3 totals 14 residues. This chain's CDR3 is CATPPRITRYEQFF. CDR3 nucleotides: TGTGCCACCCCGCCCCGGATTACACGCTATGAACAGTTCTTC.

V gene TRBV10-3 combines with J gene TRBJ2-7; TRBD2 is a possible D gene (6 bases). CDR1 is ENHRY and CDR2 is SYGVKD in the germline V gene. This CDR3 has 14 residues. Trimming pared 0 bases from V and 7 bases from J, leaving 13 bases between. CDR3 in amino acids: CAISESGTPLEQYF. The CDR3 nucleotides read TGTGCCATCAGTGAGTCCGGGACTCCGCTTGAGCAGTACTTC.

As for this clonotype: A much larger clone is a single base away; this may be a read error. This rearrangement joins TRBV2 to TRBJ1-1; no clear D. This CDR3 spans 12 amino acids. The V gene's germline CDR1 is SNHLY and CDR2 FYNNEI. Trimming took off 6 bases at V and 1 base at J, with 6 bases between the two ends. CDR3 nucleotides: TGTGCCAGCAGAAGGACGAACACTGAAGCTTTCTTT. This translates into CASRRTNTEAFF. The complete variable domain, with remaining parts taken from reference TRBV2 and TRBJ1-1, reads EPEVTQTPSHQVTQMGQEVILRCVPISNHLYFYWYRQILGQKVEFLVSFYNNEISEKSEIFDDQFSVERPDGSNFTLKIRSTKLEDSAMYFCASRRTNTEAFFGQGTRLTVV.

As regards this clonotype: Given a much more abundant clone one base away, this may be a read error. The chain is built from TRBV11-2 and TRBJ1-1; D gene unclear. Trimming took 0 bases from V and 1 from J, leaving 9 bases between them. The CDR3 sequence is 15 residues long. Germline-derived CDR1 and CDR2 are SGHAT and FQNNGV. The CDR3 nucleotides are TGTGCCAGCAGCTTAGATTGGGCAGAGAACACTGAAGCTTTCTTT. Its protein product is CASSLDWAENTEAFF.

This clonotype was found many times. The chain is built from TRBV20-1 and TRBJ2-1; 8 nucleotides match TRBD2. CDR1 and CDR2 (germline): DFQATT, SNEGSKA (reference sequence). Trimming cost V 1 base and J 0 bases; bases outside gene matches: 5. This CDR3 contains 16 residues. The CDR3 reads CSARVLAGSSYNEQFF. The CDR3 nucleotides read TGCAGTGCTAGAGTTCTAGCGGGCAGCTCCTACAATGAGCAGTTCTTC.

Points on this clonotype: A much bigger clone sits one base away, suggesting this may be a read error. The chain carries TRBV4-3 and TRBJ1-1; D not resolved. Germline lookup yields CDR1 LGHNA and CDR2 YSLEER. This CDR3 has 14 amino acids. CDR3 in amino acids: CASSQAGRNTEALF. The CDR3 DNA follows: TGCGCCAGCAGCCAAGCCGGCCGGAACACTGAAGCTCTCTTT.

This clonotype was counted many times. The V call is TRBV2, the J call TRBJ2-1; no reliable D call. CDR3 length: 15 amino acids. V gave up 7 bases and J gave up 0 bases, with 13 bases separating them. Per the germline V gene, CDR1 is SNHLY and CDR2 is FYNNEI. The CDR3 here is CASTLVWGSYNEQFF. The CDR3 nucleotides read TGTGCCAGCACCCTTGTTTGGGGCTCCTACAATGAGCAGTTCTTC.

CDR3 nucleotide sequence: TGCGCCAGCAGCTTGGGACAGGGGGCAAGTTACGAGCAGTACTTC. Encoded protein: CASSLGQGASYEQYF. This sequence joins TRBV5-1 and TRBJ2-7; 10 nucleotides agree with TRBD1. Germline CDR1 is SGHRS and CDR2 is YFSETQ. The CDR3 loop spans 15 amino acids. V shed 0 bases, J shed 4 bases, and the junction held 4 bases outside the gene matches.

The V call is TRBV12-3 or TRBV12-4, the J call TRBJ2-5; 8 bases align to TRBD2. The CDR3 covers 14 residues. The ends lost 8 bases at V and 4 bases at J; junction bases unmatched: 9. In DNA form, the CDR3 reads TGTGCCAGCCGGGGGGGCTACGTGGGAGAGACCCAGTACTTC. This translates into CASRGGYVGETQYF.